This section outlines one TCR beta chain sequence together with its context. The sample comes from a study of technical replicates of blood from several donors. The CDR3 consists of 14 residues. Germline assignment: CDR1 MNHEY and CDR2 SMNVEV (reference sequence). V shed 4 bases, J shed 2 bases, and the junction held 5 bases outside the gene matches. This table comes from immunoSEQ multiplex PCR, and its TCRdb copy is limited to in-frame clones, with some not included. The sample includes approximately 97,000 clones, about 95% of them seen just once. Sample: T cells isolated from PBMCs. V gene TRBV27 combines with J gene TRBJ2-7, with TRBD1 identical over 7 bases. The TCR originated in a human donor in good health. This chain's CDR3 is CASSWTGEAYEQYF. CDR3 DNA: TGTGCCAGCAGTTGGACAGGAGAGGCCTACGAGCAGTACTTC.